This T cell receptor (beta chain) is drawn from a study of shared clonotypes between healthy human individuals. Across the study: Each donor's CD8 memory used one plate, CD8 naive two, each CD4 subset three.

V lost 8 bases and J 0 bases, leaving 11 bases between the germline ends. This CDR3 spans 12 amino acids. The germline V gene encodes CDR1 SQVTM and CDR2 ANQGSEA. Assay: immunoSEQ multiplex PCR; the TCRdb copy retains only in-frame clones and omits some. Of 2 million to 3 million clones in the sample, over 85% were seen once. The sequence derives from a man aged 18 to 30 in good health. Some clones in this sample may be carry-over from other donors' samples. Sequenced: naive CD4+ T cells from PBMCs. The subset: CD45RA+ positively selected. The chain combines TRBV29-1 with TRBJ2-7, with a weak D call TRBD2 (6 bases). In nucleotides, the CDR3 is TGCAGCTACCTGGGGGGCTCCTACGAGCAGTACTTC. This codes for CSYLGGSYEQYF.